These 28 T cell receptor beta chains were all obtained from the same sample, sequenced in a study of T-cell reconstitution after alpha-beta-depleted transplantation in children. As it was prepared, the TCRbeta library received unique molecular identifiers. One entry per CDR3 protein, called by TCRdb with MiXCR from the PCR reads. Of some 590,000 distinct CDR3 sequences in the sample, about 10% were seen once. Sequenced here: PBMCs from the stem cell graft donor, sampled from the stem cell graft. Receptors were obtained from a human donor who donated a stem cell graft to a child with acute myeloid leukemia.

This clonotype was found a few times. The genes are TRBV20-1 and TRBJ2-7; no reliable D call. The CDR3 totals 15 residues. The V and J ends lost 8 bases and 6 bases respectively, with 26 bases between them. Germline V gene sequence: CDR1 DFQATT, CDR2 SNEGSKA (reference sequence). The CDR3 spells CSNGHRRPERSEQYF. The CDR3 DNA reads as TGCAGTAACGGCCACCGTCGCCCCGAAAGATCCGAGCAGTACTTC.

This clonotype was picked up a small number of times. The chain uses TRBV6-2 or TRBV6-3 and TRBJ1-2, with D unclear. Germline-derived CDR1 and CDR2 are MNHEY and SVGEGT. Between the trimmed V and J ends, which lost 4 bases and 6 bases, there was a span of 9 bases. CDR3 length: 12 residues. The CDR3 loop reads CASSSTLDGYTF. Here the CDR3 DNA reads TGTGCCAGCAGTTCCACCCTCGATGGCTACACCTTC.

This clonotype has ten or more counts. The chain combines TRBV5-6 with TRBJ1-2, with D possibly TRBD1 on 5 matching bases. CDR1 is SGHDT and CDR2 is YYEEEE in the germline V gene. Trimming left V 4 bases short and J 3 bases short, with 7 bases between. The CDR3 runs 12 residues. The CDR3 DNA reads TGTGCCAGCAGCCCACAGGACTATGGCTACACCTTC. Its translation: CASSPQDYGYTF. The full variable domain, rest sourced from reference TRBV5-6 and TRBJ1-2, is DAGVTQSPTHLIKTRGQQVTLRCSPKSGHDTVSWYQQALGQGPQFIFQYYEEEERQRGNFPDRFSGHQFPNYSSELNVNALLLGDSALYLCASSPQDYGYTFGSGTRLTVV.

This clonotype appeared many times. The rearrangement uses TRBV7-2 and TRBJ1-5, with D unresolved. CDR1 is SGHTA and CDR2 is FQGNSA in the germline V gene. CDR3 length equals 15 residues. The germline V and J ends were trimmed by 5 bases and 3 bases, with 14 bases remaining between them. CDR3 protein: CASSQSALINQPQHF. As DNA, the CDR3 is TGTGCCAGCAGCCAAAGCGCGCTCATCAATCAGCCCCAGCATTTT.

In this sample, this clonotype turned up many times. The rearrangement links TRBV12-3 or TRBV12-4 to TRBJ1-4; maybe TRBD1 (6 bases). The CDR3 is made up of 14 amino acids. V lost 6 bases, J lost 5 bases, and 13 bases lay in between. The CDR3 loop is CASSSGQGNEKLFF. CDR3 DNA: TGTGCCAGCAGCTCGGGGCAGGGGAATGAAAAACTGTTTTTT.

The gene calls are TRBV7-2 and TRBJ2-1; the D gene could be TRBD1 or TRBD2 (5 bases each). Germline lookup yields CDR1 SGHTA and CDR2 FQGNSA. This CDR3 is built from 14 residues. The ends were cut back, 4 bases at V and 5 bases at J, with 12 bases in the middle. In DNA, the CDR3 is TGTGCCAGCAGCTCAAATAGAGGGGACAATGAGCAGTTCTTC. Its protein product is CASSSNRGDNEQFF.

This clonotype was seen only a few times. The rearrangement links TRBV28 to TRBJ1-1; D not resolved. V was shortened by 7 bases and J by 4 bases, with 16 bases between the two germline ends. The germline V gene has CDR1 MDHEN and CDR2 SYDVKM. The CDR3 spans 14 residues. The CDR3 is CASNLQGGPTEAFF. The CDR3 DNA reads TGTGCCAGCAATCTGCAAGGCGGACCCACTGAAGCTTTCTTT.

The chain joins TRBV30 to TRBJ2-7; TRBD2 might be the D (6 bases). The CDR3 runs to 14 residues. Trimming removed 3 bases at V and 2 bases at J, with 14 bases between. CDR1 and CDR2 (germline): GTSNPN, SVGIG (reference sequence). The CDR3 coding sequence is TGTGCCTGGAGCCTGAGACTAGTGGCCTACGAGCAGTACTTC. As protein: CAWSLRLVAYEQYF. The full variable domain, rest sourced from reference TRBV30 and TRBJ2-7, is SQTIHQWPATLVQPVGSPLSLECTVEGTSNPNLYWYRQAAGRGLQLLFYSVGIGQISSEVPQNLSASRPQDRQFILSSKKLLLSDSGFYLCAWSLRLVAYEQYFGPGTRLTVT.

This chain connects TRBV9 to TRBJ2-1; the D call may be TRBD1 or TRBD2 (5 bases each). CDR1 and CDR2 from the germline V gene are SGDLS and YYNGEE. The CDR3 is 14 amino acids. Deletions cut 3 bases from V and 4 bases from J, with 11 bases between. The CDR3 protein is CASSAPGPYNEQFF. The CDR3, as DNA: TGTGCCAGCAGCGCTCCGGGACCTTACAATGAGCAGTTCTTC.

The chain combines TRBV6-2 or TRBV6-3 with TRBJ2-1, with 11 bases fitting TRBD2. The V gene's germline CDR1 is MNHEY and CDR2 SVGEGT. The CDR3 is made up of 16 amino acids. Trimming removed 5 bases from V and 5 bases from J; junction bases left unmatched: 8. The CDR3 sequence is CASSGGLAGTNNEQFF. The CDR3 coding sequence is TGTGCCAGCAGTGGCGGACTAGCGGGTACAAACAATGAGCAGTTCTTC.

This clonotype came up many times. The J gene is TRBJ2-1, the V gene TRBV10-3, with D perhaps matching TRBD2 (6 bases). The CDR3 totals 13 residues. The germline V gene encodes CDR1 ENHRY and CDR2 SYGVKD. V lost 6 bases and J 6 bases, leaving 12 bases between the germline ends. CDR3 DNA: TGTGCCATCAGCGGGGGAGTCCTCAATGAGCAGTTCTTC. Its protein is CAISGGVLNEQFF.

The chain carries TRBV6-1 and TRBJ2-2, with D uncertain. Germline CDR1 is MNHNS and CDR2 is SASEGT. Trimming removed 6 bases at V and 1 base at J, with 12 bases between. There are 15 residues in the CDR3. The CDR3 here is CASRDPGQNTGELFF. The DNA for the CDR3 is TGTGCCAGCAGGGACCCAGGTCAGAACACCGGGGAGCTGTTTTTT.

This clonotype was counted only a few times. The gene calls are TRBV12-3 or TRBV12-4 and TRBJ2-7, with 10 bases matching TRBD1. V was pared by 6 bases and J by 1 base, with 6 bases of the junction left unmatched. The CDR3 length is 15 residues. CDR3 sequence: CASRSGQGYSYEQYF. The CDR3 region has the DNA TGTGCCAGCAGATCGGGACAGGGGTATTCCTACGAGCAGTACTTC.

Many counts were recorded for this clonotype. The chain combines TRBV6-5 with TRBJ2-7, with 7 bases fitting TRBD2. The CDR3 totals 14 residues. V shed 2 bases, J shed 1 base, and the junction held 2 bases outside the gene matches. CDR1 and CDR2 from the germline V gene are MNHEY and SVGAGI. The CDR3 region is CASSYVGGSYEQYF. The DNA for the CDR3 is TGTGCCAGCAGTTACGTCGGGGGGTCCTACGAGCAGTACTTC.

This clonotype showed up many times. The chain couples TRBV12-3 or TRBV12-4 to TRBJ2-7; D is unresolved. V lost 6 bases, J lost 3 bases, and 9 bases lay in between. The CDR3 contains 12 residues. The CDR3 here is CASSRAIYEQYF. CDR3 sequence (DNA): TGTGCCAGCAGCCGAGCAATCTACGAGCAGTACTTC.

The gene calls are TRBV18 and TRBJ2-7; tentative D call: TRBD2 (5 bases). The CDR3 runs to 16 residues. The ends were cut back, 0 bases at V and 1 base at J, with 13 bases in the middle. Germline V lookup: CDR1 KGHSH, CDR2 LQKENI. CDR3: CASSPPSGRVSYEQYF. Written as DNA, the CDR3 is TGTGCCAGCTCACCACCCTCCGGGCGGGTGTCCTACGAGCAGTACTTC.

This clonotype occurred a few times. The V and J genes are TRBV11-2 and TRBJ1-5; unclear D gene. The germline V gene has CDR1 SGHAT and CDR2 FQNNGV. V lost 1 base, J lost 4 bases, and 8 bases lay in between. The CDR3 extends over 14 amino acids. This CDR3 reads CASSLAPGNQPQHF. The CDR3 coding sequence is TGTGCCAGCAGCTTAGCACCGGGAAATCAGCCCCAGCATTTT. The full variable domain, rest sourced from reference TRBV11-2 and TRBJ1-5, is EAGVAQSPRYKIIEKRQSVAFWCNPISGHATLYWYQQILGQGPKLLIQFQNNGVVDDSQLPKDRFSAERLKGVDSTLKIQPAKLEDSAVYLCASSLAPGNQPQHFGDGTRLSIL.

The table lists this clonotype with many counts. The J gene is TRBJ2-1, the V gene TRBV4-3; tentatively, D is TRBD2 (6 bases). CDR3 length equals 18 residues. Trimming shortened V by 2 bases and J by 1 base, and 18 bases separated the two germline ends. Looked up from germline, CDR1 is LGHNA and CDR2 is YSLEER. CDR3 coding DNA: TGCGCCAGCAGCCAAAACCCCGGGGGTGCTGGTTCCTACAATGAGCAGTTCTTC. Amino acids: CASSQNPGGAGSYNEQFF.

This clonotype was picked up many times. The V gene is TRBV7-2, the J gene TRBJ2-1; no reliable D call. V lost 3 bases, J lost 9 bases, and 9 bases lay in between. CDR3 length: 12 amino acids. The germline gives CDR1 SGHTA, CDR2 FQGNSA. The CDR3 region has the DNA TGTGCCAGCAGCTTGCCATTTGGTGAGCAGTTCTTC. Translation: CASSLPFGEQFF.

This clonotype has more than one count but fewer than ten. The chain carries TRBV29-1 and TRBJ2-7; D possibly uses TRBD1 or TRBD2 (5 bases each). The CDR3 is made up of 10 amino acids. CDR1 is SQVTM, CDR2 ANQGSEA, per germline. The ends were cut back, 7 bases at V and 3 bases at J, with 7 bases in the middle. CDR3 bases: TGCAGCGCTGGGGGCTACGAGCAGTACTTC. This encodes CSAGGYEQYF.

The gene calls are TRBV18 and TRBJ2-1; 7 bases map to TRBD2. The CDR3 is 15 amino acids. J was trimmed by 4 bases and V by 3 bases; bases with no gene match: 6. CDR1 KGHSH and CDR2 LQKENI come from the germline V gene. CDR3 nucleotides: TGTGCCAGCTCACCCCAGCGGGACGGATACAATGAGCAGTTCTTC. Translated, it gives CASSPQRDGYNEQFF.

The chain joins TRBV14 to TRBJ2-3; 8 positions match TRBD2. With V trimmed by 1 base and J by 4 bases, 7 bases remained unmatched. The CDR3 spans 16 residues. From germline, CDR1 is SGHDN and CDR2 FVKESK. Written as DNA, the CDR3 is TGTGCCAGCAGCCAAGTAAGGCGAGCGGGAGCAGATACGCAGTATTTT. The encoded protein is CASSQVRRAGADTQYF.

This clonotype was detected a few times. The chain combines TRBV6-2 or TRBV6-3 with TRBJ2-1; tentatively, D is TRBD2 (5 bases). Germline lookup yields CDR1 MNHEY and CDR2 SVGEGT. There are 15 residues in the CDR3. V was cut by 6 bases and J by 1 base, with 13 bases left in between. The CDR3 here is CASSKDSFSYNEQFF. CDR3 bases: TGTGCCAGCAGCAAGGACTCCTTTTCCTACAATGAGCAGTTCTTC.

The table lists this clonotype with many counts. This chain connects TRBV28 to TRBJ1-1; no clear D gene. This CDR3 comprises 12 residues. V gave up 8 bases and J gave up 6 bases, with 13 bases separating them. The germline V gene has CDR1 MDHEN and CDR2 SYDVKM. The CDR3 nucleotides read TGTGCCAGCGAATCAGGATATGCTGAAGCTTTCTTT. It encodes CASESGYAEAFF.

The V gene is TRBV20-1, the J gene TRBJ2-7, with D unresolved. The CDR3 totals 11 residues. Germline CDR1 reads DFQATT; CDR2 reads SNEGSKA (reference sequence). Trimming cost V 7 bases and J 4 bases, with 11 bases left between them. CDR3 in amino acids: CSGSASYEQYF. CDR3 in DNA: TGCAGTGGTTCAGCGAGTTACGAGCAGTACTTC.

This clonotype was seen more than once but under ten times. The V and J genes are TRBV6-2 or TRBV6-3 and TRBJ2-1; 10 bases are shared with TRBD2. This CDR3 has 16 amino acids. Trimming removed 6 bases from V and 4 bases from J; junction bases left unmatched: 9. CDR1 MNHEY and CDR2 SVGEGT come from the germline V gene. The CDR3 sequence: CASRLAGGRGYNEQFF. The CDR3 DNA reads as TGTGCCAGCAGATTAGCGGGAGGCCGGGGATACAATGAGCAGTTCTTC.

This clonotype has just a few counts. The rearrangement uses TRBV28 and TRBJ2-7; D is undetermined. V was pared by 1 base and J by 5 bases, with 6 bases between. The germline gives CDR1 MDHEN, CDR2 SYDVKM. This CDR3 comprises 12 residues. The CDR3 nucleotides are TGTGCCAGCAGTTTATTTATAGACGAGCAGTACTTC. Encoded protein: CASSLFIDEQYF.

This clonotype was seen repeatedly, ten times or more. V usage is TRBV20-1 and J usage is TRBJ2-5, with 7 positions matching TRBD2. The CDR3 is 14 residues long. Germline V gene sequence: CDR1 DFQATT, CDR2 SNEGSKA (reference sequence). The CDR3 nucleotides read TGCAGCCCCTGGCCAGCTAGCGGCCAAGAGACCCAGTACTTC. Its protein is CSPWPASGQETQYF.